Listed below are T cell receptor beta chains from one sample, sequenced in a study of blood T cell repertoires in COVID-19. Profiling relied on immunoSEQ multiplex PCR, and the TCRdb table lists in-frame clones only, not all of them. This repertoire shows a few hundred thousand clones, roughly 83% found once; its top ten account for approximately 1.5%. Sequencing was done on a sample of peripheral blood. These TCRs come from a woman aged 45-60 years with acute or convalescent COVID-19. CDR3s include the opening cysteine and the closing phenylalanine or tryptophan. The D gene is left open where the match is weak. The listing skips clone size in some rows; elsewhere it reads once, few, many or a size class.

j_call d_call clone_size v_call cdr3_aa cdr3_nt
TRBJ2-1 TRBD2 NA TRBV6-5 CASSTSGSNEQFF TGTGCCAGCAGTACTAGCGGGAGTAATGAGCAGTTCTTC
TRBJ1-3 TRBD1 NA TRBV18 CASSPRTLQGAAGNTIYF TGTGCCAGCTCACCACGGACCCTACAGGGGGCGGCTGGAAACACCATATATTTT
TRBJ2-7 NA NA TRBV28 CASSLNLRVRTYEQYF TGTGCCAGCAGTTTAAATCTCCGGGTCCGGACCTACGAGCAGTACTTC
TRBJ2-1 NA NA TRBV5-1 CASQASTGYNEQFF TGCGCCAGTCAGGCTAGCACGGGGTACAATGAGCAGTTCTTC
TRBJ2-5 NA NA TRBV5-1 CASSPPRQIQETQYF TGCGCCAGCAGCCCACCGAGACAGATACAAGAGACCCAGTACTTC
TRBJ2-2 TRBD2 once TRBV7-9 CASSSSGSGTGELFF TGTGCCAGCAGCTCTAGCGGGAGTGGCACCGGGGAGCTGTTTTTT
TRBJ1-6 NA NA TRBV7-2 CASSLRWSSSYNSPLHF TGTGCCAGCAGCTTAAGATGGTCTAGCTCCTATAATTCACCCCTCCACTTT
TRBJ1-2 TRBD1 NA TRBV9 CASSVTGTVGYGYTF TGTGCCAGCAGTGTGACCGGGACAGTAGGCTATGGCTACACCTTC
TRBJ2-7 TRBD2 NA TRBV11-2 CASSPLRGLAIHEQYF TGTGCCAGCAGCCCCTTGCGAGGACTAGCAATCCACGAGCAGTACTTC
TRBJ1-5 NA NA TRBV14 CASSQLGGNQPQHF TGTGCCAGCAGCCAATTGGGAGGCAATCAGCCCCAGCATTTT
TRBJ2-1 TRBD2 NA TRBV4-2 CASSHSPAGENNEQFF TGTGCCAGCAGCCACAGTCCAGCGGGAGAAAACAATGAGCAGTTCTTC
TRBJ2-4 TRBD2 NA TRBV2 CASSVVTGLAGGPAKNIQYF TGTGCCAGCAGTGTCGTAACGGGACTAGCGGGAGGGCCGGCCAAAAACATTCAGTACTTC
TRBJ2-7 TRBD2 NA TRBV5-1 CASSWGGVGYEQYF TGCGCCAGCAGCTGGGGGGGAGTGGGCTACGAGCAGTACTTC
TRBJ2-5 NA NA TRBV18 CASSPEQGGETQYF TGTGCCAGCTCACCAGAACAGGGTGGAGAGACCCAGTACTTC
TRBJ1-1 NA NA TRBV4-1 CASSQPGTARGGAFF TGCGCCAGCAGCCAACCCGGGACCGCGAGGGGGGGGGCTTTCTTT
TRBJ2-1 TRBD2 NA TRBV4-3 CAPPQASGRRNEQFF TGCGCCCCTCCCCAGGCTAGCGGGAGAAGGAATGAGCAGTTCTTC
TRBJ2-7 TRBD2 NA TRBV24-1 CATSSGGLTYEQYF TGTGCCACCAGCTCGGGAGGACTCACCTACGAGCAGTACTTC
TRBJ2-7 TRBD1 NA TRBV9 CASSDGDRGSDEQYF TGTGCCAGCAGCGATGGGGACAGGGGTTCGGACGAGCAGTACTTC
TRBJ1-5 TRBD1 NA TRBV28 CASSLWGKQGTSNQPQHF TGTGCCAGCAGTTTATGGGGTAAACAGGGGACGAGCAATCAGCCCCAGCATTTT
TRBJ2-2 TRBD2 NA TRBV6-5 CASSYSISGRTGELFF TGTGCCAGCAGTTACTCGATTAGCGGGAGGACCGGGGAGCTGTTTTTT
TRBJ2-7 NA NA TRBV6-5 CASRYDSSSYEQYF TGTGCCAGCAGATACGACAGTAGCTCCTACGAGCAGTACTTC
TRBJ2-1 NA NA TRBV24-1 CATSVGQWERFF TGTGCCACCAGTGTGGGGCAGTGGGAACGTTTCTTC
TRBJ1-1 NA NA TRBV9 CASSPMTRGTEAFF TGTGCCAGCAGCCCAATGACTAGAGGTACTGAAGCTTTCTTT
TRBJ1-3 TRBD1 NA TRBV5-5 CASSSGTGLGNTIYF TGTGCCAGCAGCTCCGGGACAGGGCTTGGAAACACCATATATTTT
TRBJ1-1 TRBD1 NA TRBV7-9 CASSLRGGGTEAFF TGTGCCAGCAGCTTAAGAGGGGGCGGCACTGAAGCTTTCTTT
TRBJ1-2 NA NA TRBV28 CASSLFPLVYGYTF TGTGCCAGCAGTTTATTCCCACTCGTCTATGGCTACACCTTC
TRBJ2-2 NA once TRBV5-1 CASSLQVNSPGELFF TGCGCCAGCAGCTTACAGGTGAACTCTCCCGGGGAGCTGTTTTTT
TRBJ2-1 TRBD2 once TRBV19 CASSYSGRMNEQFF TGTGCCAGTAGCTATAGCGGGAGGATGAATGAGCAGTTCTTC
TRBJ2-3 TRBD2 NA TRBV28 CASSLGTSGTYTDTQYF TGTGCCAGCAGTTTAGGAACTAGCGGGACTTACACAGATACGCAGTATTTT
TRBJ2-3 TRBD2 NA TRBV19 CASRKGLAGGPRTDTQYF TGTGCCAGTAGGAAGGGACTAGCGGGAGGGCCCCGCACAGATACGCAGTATTTT
TRBJ2-1 TRBD2 NA TRBV5-4 CASSLGDTGGNEQFF TGTGCCAGCAGCTTGGGTGACACGGGAGGTAATGAGCAGTTCTTC
TRBJ1-5 NA NA TRBV6-1 CASSAPGNQPQHF TGTGCCAGCAGTGCCCCAGGGAATCAGCCCCAGCATTTT
TRBJ1-4 NA NA TRBV7-3 CASSLFVGADEKLFF TGTGCCAGCAGCTTGTTTGTGGGGGCGGATGAAAAACTGTTTTTT
TRBJ2-7 TRBD1 NA TRBV7-8 CASSLVGQTYEQYF TGTGCCAGCAGCTTAGTGGGACAGACCTACGAGCAGTACTTC
TRBJ2-7 TRBD1 NA TRBV28 CASSLGDRGYEQYF TGTGCCAGCAGTTTAGGTGACAGGGGTTACGAGCAGTACTTC
TRBJ2-5 TRBD2 NA TRBV24-1 CATSDFPSGIVQETQYF TGTGCCACCAGTGATTTTCCTAGCGGGATCGTTCAAGAGACCCAGTACTTC
TRBJ2-2 TRBD1 NA TRBV4-3 CASSPGTGNTGELFF TGCGCCAGCAGCCCGGGGACAGGGAACACCGGGGAGCTGTTTTTT
TRBJ2-1 TRBD2 NA TRBV11-3 CASSLSGTGWNEQFF TGTGCCAGCAGTCTTAGCGGGACGGGGTGGAATGAGCAGTTCTTC
TRBJ2-1 NA NA TRBV27 CASSFTTSYNEQFF TGTGCCAGCAGTTTCACTACATCCTACAATGAGCAGTTCTTC
TRBJ2-7 TRBD1 NA TRBV28 CASSLPGDRGYEQYF TGTGCCAGCAGTTTACCCGGGGACAGGGGCTACGAGCAGTACTTC
TRBJ2-7 TRBD1 NA TRBV9 CASSLQDRVEYEQYF TGTGCCAGCAGCCTCCAGGACAGGGTTGAATACGAGCAGTACTTC
TRBJ2-1 NA NA TRBV7-3 CASSPPGDNEQFF TGTGCCAGCAGCCCACCCGGAGACAATGAGCAGTTCTTC
TRBJ1-5 NA NA TRBV10-3 CAISESAGGIQPQHF TGTGCCATCAGTGAGTCAGCGGGGGGAATTCAGCCCCAGCATTTT
TRBJ1-5 NA NA TRBV6-5 CASSYSIHSNQPQHF TGTGCCAGCAGTTACTCGATACATAGCAATCAGCCCCAGCATTTT
TRBJ1-2 TRBD1 NA TRBV5-1 CASSFGDSSGYTF TGCGCCAGCAGCTTTGGGGACAGCAGTGGCTACACCTTC
TRBJ2-7 TRBD2 NA TRBV28 CASRTIRGLDDYEQYF TGTGCCAGCAGAACCATACGGGGACTAGATGACTACGAGCAGTACTTC
TRBJ2-7 NA NA TRBV30 CAWSVEGLRRGQYF TGTGCCTGGAGTGTTGAGGGTCTCAGGAGGGGGCAGTACTTC
TRBJ1-1 NA NA TRBV7-9 CASSLTGRPEAFF TGTGCCAGCAGCTTAACGGGGAGGCCTGAAGCTTTCTTT
TRBJ2-3 NA NA TRBV7-3 CASSPGQDTQYF TGTGCCAGCAGCCCAGGTCAGGATACGCAGTATTTT
TRBJ2-7 TRBD2 NA TRBV28 CASSTGGDSYEQYF TGTGCCAGCAGCACCGGGGGGGACTCCTACGAGCAGTACTTC
TRBJ1-3 TRBD1 NA TRBV7-2 CASSLSGTGFGNTIYF TGTGCCAGCAGCTTATCCGGGACAGGGTTTGGAAACACCATATATTTT
TRBJ1-3 NA once TRBV4-2 CASSQDFGSSGNTIYF TGTGCCAGCAGCCAAGATTTTGGGTCTAGTGGAAACACCATATATTTT